This TCR beta chain was retrieved from a study of shared clonotypes between healthy human individuals. Study-wide points: A few donors had around 5.2% of their naive CD4 clonotypes in common.

Of note for this clone: The antigen remains undetermined.

Generated by immunoSEQ multiplex PCR, the TCRdb table keeps only in-frame clones and is missing some. This sample has a few million clones, with approximately 93% found just once. This CDR3 comprises 12 residues. Unmatched junction bases numbered 11, after V lost 10 bases and J lost 9 bases. In germline, CDR1 is MDHEN, CDR2 SYDVKM. The source material was naive CD4+ T cells from PBMCs. Specified subset: CD45RA+ positively selected. The chain is built from TRBV28 and TRBJ1-2; TRBD1 matches 7 bases. This sequence was found in a young man in good health. Some clones in this sample may be carry-over from other donors' samples. The CDR3 region has the DNA TGTGCCACCACCGACAGGGTGAGGAGCTACACCTTC. Protein sequence: CATTDRVRSYTF.